This T cell receptor (beta chain) is from a study of response to subunit inactivated influenza vaccine. V was cut by 5 bases and J by 4 bases, with 14 bases left in between. The CDR3 sequence is 14 residues long. Germline CDR1 is MNHEY and CDR2 is SVGEGT. TCRdb re-derived calls from the RT-PCR reads in MiXCR, one entry per CDR3 protein. The sample consists of approximately 730,000 distinct CDR3 sequences, approximately 14% of them appearing once. This clonotype was counted a few times. The antigen is unknown. Study-wide findings and caveats: Authors suggested few new T cells are recruited by each seasonal influenza vaccination.

This rearrangement joins TRBV6-2 or TRBV6-3 to TRBJ1-2; no reliable D call. Sequenced material: PBMCs from blood, taken approximately 15 days before vaccination. The TCR comes from a man aged 45-65 years who received an inactivated influenza vaccine. CDR3: CASSPSGASYGYTF. The CDR3 DNA sequence: TGTGCCAGCAGTCCCAGTGGCGCAAGCTATGGCTACACCTTC.